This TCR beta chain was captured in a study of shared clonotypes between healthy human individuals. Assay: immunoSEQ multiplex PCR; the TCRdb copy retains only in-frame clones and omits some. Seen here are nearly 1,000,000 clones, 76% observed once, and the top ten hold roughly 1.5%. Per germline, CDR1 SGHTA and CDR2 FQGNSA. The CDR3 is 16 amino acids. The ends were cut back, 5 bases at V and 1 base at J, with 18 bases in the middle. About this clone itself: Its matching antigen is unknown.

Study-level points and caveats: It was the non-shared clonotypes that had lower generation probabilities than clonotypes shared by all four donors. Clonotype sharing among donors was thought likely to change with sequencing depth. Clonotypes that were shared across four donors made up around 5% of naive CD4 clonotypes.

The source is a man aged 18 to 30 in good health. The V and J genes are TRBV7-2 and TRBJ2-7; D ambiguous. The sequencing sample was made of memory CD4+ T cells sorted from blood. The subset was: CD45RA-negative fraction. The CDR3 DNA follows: TGTGCCAGCAGCCTCCACCCCCCAGACTTGTCCTACGAGCAGTACTTC. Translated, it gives CASSLHPPDLSYEQYF.